This TCR beta chain was recorded in a study of T-cell reconstitution after alpha-beta-depleted transplantation in children. Study conclusions and caveats: Several patients had high TCRbeta diversity at day 60; it came from surviving recipient T cells and thymic progenitors. Alpha-beta T cells about two months after transplant reportedly derived from several hundred expanded graft clones. Newly produced T cells mostly provided counts and TCRbeta diversity after one year, as hyperexpanded clones declined.

This clonotype was recorded at least ten times. Antigen unknown. Trimming stripped 6 bases from V and 1 base from J, with 13 bases between. The CDR3 extends over 15 amino acids. Germline CDR1 reads LGHDT; CDR2 reads YNNKEL (reference sequence). The TCRbeta library incorporated unique molecular identifiers. TCRdb itself ran the PCR reads through MiXCR, one entry per CDR3 protein. The profile shows 500,000 to 600,000 distinct CDR3 sequences, 25% to 30% of them singletons. The source of this sequence is a boy in the first two years of life with Wiskott-Aldrich syndrome, due to receive a stem cell transplant. The chain recombines TRBV3-1 with TRBJ2-1; D gene uncertain. The sample consisted of PBMCs, taken before TCRalphabeta/CD19-depleted stem cell transplant. This CDR3 reads CASSKSGGSYNEQFF. The CDR3 nucleotides are TGTGCCAGCAGTAAAAGTGGCGGATCCTACAATGAGCAGTTCTTC.